Presented here are 12 T cell receptor beta chains from one specimen sequenced in a study of blood T cells in healthy people across ages. Through a sample-barcoded 5' primer and a J-beta primer mix, a second PCR was run for about 7 to 12 cycles. One entry per CDR3 protein results from TCRdb running MiXCR on the 5' RACE reads. The sample lists roughly 800,000 distinct CDR3 sequences, 58% occurring once. Sequencing used blood. The receptors were gathered from a man aged 25 to 40 in good health.

The chain uses TRBV7-2 and TRBJ2-3; the match to TRBD2 covers 7 bases. The CDR3 has 15 amino acids. V was pared by 5 bases and J by 5 bases, with 10 bases of the junction left unmatched. Germline CDR1 reads SGHTA; CDR2 reads FQGNSA. The DNA of the CDR3 is TGTGCCAGCAGCCCCCAGGCGGGGGAAGGAGATACGCAGTATTTT. Protein product: CASSPQAGEGDTQYF.

J is TRBJ2-1 and V is TRBV6-2 or TRBV6-3, with D possibly being TRBD1 or TRBD2 (5 bases each). Trimming shortened V by 6 bases and J by 3 bases, and 15 bases separated the two germline ends. The V gene's germline CDR1 is MNHEY and CDR2 SVGEGT. The CDR3 length is 15 residues. The CDR3 sequence is CASRDPGRHYNEQFF. CDR3 in DNA: TGTGCCAGCAGAGACCCGGGACGCCACTACAATGAGCAGTTCTTC.

The chain joins TRBV2 to TRBJ2-3; 9 bases line up with TRBD1. With 6 bases clipped from V and 1 base from J, the junction kept 5 bases outside the gene matches. This CDR3 region has 15 residues. Germline CDR1 reads SNHLY; CDR2 reads FYNNEI. In nucleotides, the CDR3 is TGTGCCAGCAGGGACAGGGGAAAGGGCACAGATACGCAGTATTTT. Its translation: CASRDRGKGTDTQYF.

This CDR3 is CAISESTSGAYEQYF. The CDR3 DNA is TGTGCCATCAGTGAGTCTACTAGCGGGGCCTACGAGCAGTACTTC. This chain links TRBV10-3 with TRBJ2-7, with 10 nucleotides matching TRBD2. The CDR3 is 15 residues long. Trimming cost V 0 bases and J 2 bases; bases outside gene matches: 1. Looked up from germline, CDR1 is ENHRY and CDR2 is SYGVKD.

This chain joins TRBV20-1 and TRBJ1-3, with a tentative D call TRBD1 (5 bases). There are 16 residues in the CDR3. Trimming shortened V by 0 bases and J by 0 bases, and 12 bases separated the two germline ends. Germline-derived CDR1 and CDR2 are DFQATT and SNEGSKA (reference sequence). This CDR3 reads CSARDDFGGSGNTIYF. The DNA of the CDR3 is TGCAGTGCTAGAGATGACTTCGGGGGCTCTGGAAACACCATATATTTT.

V gene TRBV28 combines with J gene TRBJ1-5; D gene ambiguous. V was shortened by 7 bases and J by 2 bases, with 18 bases between the two germline ends. This CDR3 is 16 amino acids long. Per germline, CDR1 MDHEN and CDR2 SYDVKM. The DNA of the CDR3 is TGTGCCAGCACTACACCAAACCGGGGAGGCAATCAGCCCCAGCATTTT. This translates into CASTTPNRGGNQPQHF.

This clonotype was recorded only once. This sequence joins TRBV20-1 and TRBJ2-5; no definite D call. The J call may not be correct, given that the DNA end is closer to TRBJ2-7. CDR3 length: 12 residues. CDR1 and CDR2 from the germline V gene are DFQATT and SNEGSKA (reference sequence). CDR3 nucleotide sequence: TGCAGTGCTAGTGGTGGGCAGTACGAGCAGTACTTC. Translation gives CSASGGQYEQYF.

The chain uses TRBV20-1 and TRBJ1-1; D perhaps matches TRBD1 (6 bases). Per the germline V gene, CDR1 is DFQATT and CDR2 is SNEGSKA (reference sequence). Trimming pared 0 bases from V and 3 bases from J, leaving 14 bases between. The CDR3 has 15 amino acids. CDR3 nucleotides: TGCAGTGCTAGAGACCCACTACAGGGCGACACTGAAGCTTTCTTT. Protein product: CSARDPLQGDTEAFF.

The chain is built from TRBV28 and TRBJ1-2; D is possibly TRBD1 (6 bases). Germline CDR1 and CDR2: MDHEN and SYDVKM. The CDR3 length is 14 residues. V dropped 3 bases and J dropped 4 bases, with 12 bases sitting between them. CDR3 DNA sequence: TGTGCCAGCAGTTTTGGGGGGGCTGGCTATGGCTACACCTTC. Its protein is CASSFGGAGYGYTF.

This clonotype was seen a handful of times. Here the CDR3 DNA reads TGTGCCAGCAGCCACGGGCCTACGTATGGCTACACCTTC. Amino acid sequence: CASSHGPTYGYTF. This sequence joins TRBV7-2 and TRBJ1-2; D is ambiguous. The CDR3 covers 13 residues. The germline V and J ends were trimmed by 5 bases and 5 bases, with 12 bases remaining between them. CDR1 is SGHTA and CDR2 is FQGNSA in the germline V gene.

This clonotype was detected a few times. This chain connects TRBV6-2 or TRBV6-3 to TRBJ1-2; perhaps TRBD1 as D (6 bases). Germline CDR1 reads MNHEY; CDR2 reads SVGEGT. The CDR3 length is 13 residues. V dropped 6 bases and J dropped 3 bases, with 11 bases sitting between them. DNA of the CDR3: TGTGCCAGCAGGAGGAACAGGGACTATGGCTACACCTTC. Protein sequence: CASRRNRDYGYTF.

This chain uses TRBV12-3 or TRBV12-4 with TRBJ2-3; tentatively, D is TRBD2 (5 bases). There are 14 residues in the CDR3. Trimming stripped 7 bases from V and 2 bases from J, with 13 bases between. The CDR3 region is CASIFAGSTDTQYF. For the CDR3, the DNA is TGTGCCAGCATCTTTGCGGGCTCCACAGATACGCAGTATTTT.